One and the same sample provided the 26 T cell receptor beta chains below, sequenced in a study of cytomegalovirus exposure and HLA in healthy donors. The table came from immunoSEQ multiplex PCR; TCRdb's copy has only in-frame clones and leaves some out. The sample records 150,000 to 200,000 clones, about 96% being singletons. Input material: PBMCs. The receptor source for this set is a woman aged 18-29 years in good health and CMV-seronegative.

This chain joins TRBV4-1 and TRBJ2-1; TRBD2 matches at 8 bases. There are 15 residues in the CDR3. Germline V gene lookup returns CDR1 MGHRA and CDR2 YSYEKL. The ends lost 2 bases at V and 7 bases at J; junction bases unmatched: 7. The CDR3: CASSQRAGAPNEQFF. CDR3 coding DNA: TGCGCCAGCAGCCAACGAGCGGGGGCCCCGAATGAGCAGTTCTTC.

This clone was detected only a few times. CDR3 protein: CASVTPFSPLHF. The CDR3, as DNA: TGTGCCAGTGTAACTCCATTTTCACCCCTCCACTTT. The gene calls are TRBV2 and TRBJ1-6; D not certain. The V gene lost 9 bases and the J gene lost 9 bases, with 12 bases spanning the gap. The CDR3 is 12 amino acids. Germline V gene sequence: CDR1 SNHLY, CDR2 FYNNEI.

In the case of this clone: This sample includes further DNA sequences coding for the same CDR3. The V and J genes are TRBV9 and TRBJ2-5; tentative D call: TRBD2 (5 bases). The ends were cut back, 2 bases at V and 2 bases at J, with 7 bases in the middle. The CDR3 has 13 amino acids. Germline V gives CDR1 SGDLS, CDR2 YYNGEE. CDR3 loop: CASSVGGQETQYF. The CDR3 coding sequence is TGTGCCAGCAGCGTCGGCGGGCAAGAGACCCAGTACTTC.

The J gene is TRBJ2-5, the V gene TRBV20-1, with D possibly TRBD2 on 5 matching bases. The V end was cut by 7 bases, the J end by 4 bases, with 10 bases between. Germline assignment: CDR1 DFQATT and CDR2 SNEGSKA (reference sequence). The CDR3 covers 11 residues. CDR3 nucleotides: TGCAGTGTTGACCGGGGAGAGACCCAGTACTTC. Amino acids: CSVDRGETQYF.

Only one count was recorded for this clone. The V and J genes are TRBV7-6 and TRBJ2-7, with D tentatively TRBD1 (6 bases). The V and J ends lost 5 bases and 5 bases respectively, with 16 bases between them. The CDR3 runs 14 residues. The germline V gene has CDR1 SGHVS and CDR2 FNYEAQ. CDR3 in amino acids: CASSPSGQSNEQYF. Written as DNA, the CDR3 is TGTGCCAGCAGCCCGTCGGGACAATCCAACGAGCAGTACTTC.

In its sample, this clone was seen once. The J gene is TRBJ2-1, the V gene TRBV9; 7 nucleotides agree with TRBD2. V shed 0 bases and J 4 bases; nucleotides not matched to a gene: 7. The V gene's germline CDR1 is SGDLS and CDR2 YYNGEE. The CDR3 runs to 16 residues. Here the CDR3 reads CASSVVGRGTYNEQFF. In nucleotides, the CDR3 is TGTGCCAGCAGCGTAGTTGGGCGGGGGACTTACAATGAGCAGTTCTTC.

The rearrangement uses TRBV9 and TRBJ2-7, with TRBD1 matching over 7 bases. The length of the CDR3 is 14 residues. Germline trimming cut 0 bases from V and 2 bases from J; bases unmatched to any gene: 2. Germline-derived CDR1 and CDR2 are SGDLS and YYNGEE. CDR3 DNA: TGTGCCAGCAGCGTAGCAGGGACAGCCTACGAGCAGTACTTC. This sequence encodes CASSVAGTAYEQYF.

This clone was detected only once. The chain is built from TRBV19 and TRBJ2-3; D is perhaps TRBD2 (5 bases). Germline-derived CDR1 and CDR2 are LNHDA and SQIVND (reference sequence). The CDR3 consists of 13 residues. V dropped 5 bases and J dropped 2 bases, with 8 bases sitting between them. This CDR3 reads CASSLRVTDTQYF. The CDR3 DNA reads as TGTGCCAGTAGTCTGCGGGTCACAGATACGCAGTATTTT.

The chain combines TRBV4-1 with TRBJ2-2; 15 nucleotides match TRBD2. In germline, CDR1 is MGHRA, CDR2 YSYEKL. The CDR3 loop spans 20 amino acids. After removal of 0 bases from V and 3 bases from J, the junction contained 8 bases not matched to a gene. The CDR3: CASSQEGGLAGGFYTGELFF. DNA of the CDR3: TGCGCCAGCAGCCAAGAGGGTGGACTAGCGGGGGGGTTTTACACCGGGGAGCTGTTTTTT.

The CDR3, as DNA: TGCGCCAGCAGCCCGGGACAAGAAAGATCACCCCTCCACTTT. Translation gives CASSPGQERSPLHF. The chain carries TRBV5-1 and TRBJ1-6, with D possibly being TRBD1 (6 bases). Trimming stripped 4 bases from V and 10 bases from J, with 15 bases between. The CDR3 is 14 amino acids. Germline V CDR1 and CDR2: SGHRS, YFSETQ.

V is TRBV7-6 and J is TRBJ2-3; 11 positions match TRBD2. CDR1 SGHVS and CDR2 FNYEAQ come from the germline V gene. The ends lost 5 bases at V and 2 bases at J; junction bases unmatched: 6. This CDR3 spans 16 amino acids. The CDR3 DNA sequence: TGTGCCAGCAGCCCTCTAGCGGGGGGCACCACAGATACGCAGTATTTT. Translation gives CASSPLAGGTTDTQYF.

This chain uses TRBV20-1 with TRBJ1-2; no clear D. V lost 0 bases and J 7 bases, leaving 3 bases between the germline ends. CDR3 length: 10 residues. The germline gives CDR1 DFQATT, CDR2 SNEGSKA (reference sequence). CDR3 coding DNA: TGCAGTGCTAGAGACGGTGGCTACACCTTC. This gives the protein CSARDGGYTF.

The chain couples TRBV6-5 to TRBJ2-5, with 12 nucleotides matching TRBD2. The CDR3 sequence is 15 residues long. Unmatched junction bases numbered 0, after V lost 2 bases and J lost 2 bases. Germline CDR1 is MNHEY and CDR2 is SVGAGI. CDR3 loop: CASSYLAGGQETQYF. The CDR3 region has the DNA TGTGCCAGCAGTTACCTAGCGGGGGGGCAAGAGACCCAGTACTTC.

This sequence joins TRBV21-1 and TRBJ2-7; the table calls TRBD2, which could not be checked here. TRBV21-1 counts as a pseudogene. The CDR3 has 18 amino acids. The CDR3, as DNA: TGTGCCAGCAGCAAAGACATGGGACTAGCGGCGGCCTCCTACGAGCAGTACTTC. Translating it yields CASSKDMGLAAASYEQYF.

The chain is built from TRBV4-1 and TRBJ2-6, with 8 bases fitting TRBD2. This CDR3 comprises 18 residues. V was clipped by 4 bases and J by 0 bases; unmatched bases: 8. CDR1 and CDR2 from the germline V gene are MGHRA and YSYEKL. CDR3 region: CASSRGTRAGSGANVLTF. The CDR3 DNA is TGCGCCAGCAGCCGAGGGACTAGGGCGGGCTCTGGGGCCAACGTCCTGACTTTC.

In this sample, this clone turned up a few times. This chain links TRBV2 with TRBJ1-2, with 7 bases matching TRBD1. Germline assignment: CDR1 SNHLY and CDR2 FYNNEI. V dropped 6 bases and J dropped 8; count of bases not matched to a gene: 6. There are 12 residues in the CDR3. Here the CDR3 reads CASRRGGMGYTF. CDR3 coding DNA: TGTGCCAGCAGGAGAGGGGGCATGGGCTACACCTTC.

V gene TRBV4-1 combines with J gene TRBJ2-7; TRBD2 is a possible D gene (7 bases). V was pared by 2 bases and J by 2 bases, with 19 bases between. CDR1 is MGHRA and CDR2 is YSYEKL in the germline V gene. The CDR3 covers 17 residues. The CDR3 nucleotides are TGCGCCAGCAGCCAATCCGTAGGTCGGGGGGCCCCCTACGAGCAGTACTTC. It translates to CASSQSVGRGAPYEQYF.

The rearrangement uses TRBV13 and TRBJ1-6; D unclear. This CDR3 has 12 amino acids. The germline V and J ends were trimmed by 1 base and 9 bases, with 4 bases remaining between them. Germline V gives CDR1 PRHDT, CDR2 FYEKMQ (reference sequence). CDR3 nucleotides: TGTGCCAGCAGCTTAGTTAGTTCACCCCTCCACTTT. Protein product: CASSLVSSPLHF.

V is TRBV19 and J is TRBJ2-3; D is unresolved. Trimming pared 6 bases from V and 0 bases from J, leaving 16 bases between. The CDR3 covers 16 residues. Per germline, CDR1 LNHDA and CDR2 SQIVND (reference sequence). Written as DNA, the CDR3 is TGTGCCAGTAGCCCCATGGATCACAGCAGCACAGATACGCAGTATTTT. Protein: CASSPMDHSSTDTQYF.

The CDR3: CASSFGTGLNIQYF. As DNA, the CDR3 is TGTGCCAGCAGCTTCGGGACAGGGCTTAACATTCAGTACTTC. The chain is built from TRBV5-6 and TRBJ2-4; 9 positions match TRBD1. Germline CDR1 reads SGHDT; CDR2 reads YYEEEE. The junction had 4 bases not matched to a gene; V was cut back by 2 bases and J by 7 bases. The CDR3 length is 14 residues.

The CDR3 here is CASSTVLARTDTQYF. The CDR3 DNA reads TGTGCCAGCTCCACTGTCCTCGCTCGCACAGATACGCAGTATTTT. This chain joins TRBV18 and TRBJ2-3; no clear D. The germline CDR1 and CDR2 sequences are KGHSH and LQKENI. V gave up 6 bases and J gave up 1 base, with 14 bases separating them. The CDR3 spans 15 residues.

The V call is TRBV6-5, the J call TRBJ1-4; perhaps TRBD1 as D (6 bases). The CDR3 is made up of 14 amino acids. Trimming removed 6 bases at V and 8 bases at J, with 16 bases between. Germline V lookup: CDR1 MNHEY, CDR2 SVGAGI. This CDR3 reads CASSDTGKGEKLFF. The CDR3 DNA reads TGTGCCAGCAGCGATACAGGGAAGGGCGAAAAACTGTTTTTT.

The chain couples TRBV6-5 to TRBJ1-2; 9 bases are shared with TRBD1. This CDR3 region has 16 residues. The germline CDR1 and CDR2 sequences are MNHEY and SVGAGI. The V segment lost 2 bases and the J segment 6 bases; nucleotides outside the gene matches: 10. CDR3 region: CASSYIAGTGFNGYTF. The CDR3 DNA reads as TGTGCCAGCAGTTACATCGCCGGGACAGGGTTTAATGGCTACACCTTC.

In its sample, this clone was seen once. V and J are TRBV10-1 and TRBJ1-2; 7 positions agree with TRBD1. Germline lookup yields CDR1 WNHNN and CDR2 SYGVQD (reference sequence). Unmatched junction bases numbered 16, after V lost 2 bases and J lost 1 base. CDR3 length: 19 residues. CDR3 sequence: CASSEIFQQSQGINYGYTF. The CDR3 DNA reads as TGCGCCAGCAGTGAGATTTTCCAACAATCACAGGGGATTAACTATGGCTACACCTTC.

This chain joins TRBV27 and TRBJ2-7; 7 bases are shared with TRBD1. Per germline, CDR1 MNHEY and CDR2 SMNVEV (reference sequence). This CDR3 region has 12 residues. V gave up 6 bases and J gave up 6 bases; unmatched junction bases: 5. CDR3 nucleotides: TGTGCCAGCAGCCGGGACAGTATCGAGCAGTACTTC. This codes for CASSRDSIEQYF.

The V and J genes are TRBV4-1 and TRBJ2-2; the D gene is possibly TRBD1 (5 bases). This CDR3 comprises 12 residues. The V gene lost 5 bases and the J gene lost 5 bases, with 6 bases spanning the gap. Germline-derived CDR1 and CDR2 are MGHRA and YSYEKL. CDR3 coding DNA: TGCGCCAGCAGCGGACAAACCGGGGAGCTGTTTTTT. As protein: CASSGQTGELFF.